The clone carrying this TCR beta chain came up a few times. The antigen is unknown. The entry originates in a study of beta chain features in type 1 diabetes. Study-wide results and limits: TCRB CDR3s from Type 1 diabetes patients were moderately but significantly shorter in all four CD4+ subsets.

The germline V gene encodes CDR1 SGHTA and CDR2 FQGNSA. The CDR3 is 14 amino acids. Trimming left V 0 bases short and J 5 bases short, with 10 bases between. The entirety of the isolated RNA underwent reverse transcription, so expressed TCRB transcripts were sequenced. Some clones are missing from TCRdb's copy, which holds only in-frame ones; the method was immunoSEQ multiplex PCR. This repertoire shows about 710,000 clones, 11% to 15% found once; its top ten account for 0.03% to 0.04%. A sort by CD45RO/CCR7/CD25/CD127/CD95/CD27 yielded CD4+ naive, central memory, regulatory and stem cell-like memory cells.

The TCR originated in a man between 18 and 35 years old with type 1 diabetes. The sample comprised naive CD4+ T cells from blood. The rearrangement links TRBV7-2 to TRBJ2-5; possibly TRBD2 for D (6 bases). The chain's CDR3 is CASSLARSGETQYF. CDR3 coding DNA: TGTGCCAGCAGCTTAGCACGAAGCGGGGAGACCCAGTACTTC.